The 3 T cell receptor beta chains reported below all come from one sample, sequenced in a study of beta chain features in type 1 diabetes. What was sequenced were expressed TCRB transcripts, since all of the isolated RNA had been reverse transcribed. The data were produced by immunoSEQ multiplex PCR, yet TCRdb's version contains in-frame clones alone and is incomplete. The sample includes some 500,000 clones, more than 9.5% of them seen just once. The specimen was naive CD4+ T cells from blood. The receptor source for this set is a woman aged 18-29 years in good health.

This clone came up a few times. The identical CDR3 is also encoded by other nucleotide sequences in the sample. This chain uses TRBV9 with TRBJ2-3; no clear D gene. Germline loops: CDR1 SGDLS, CDR2 YYNGEE. V was pared by 2 bases and J by 2 bases, with 3 bases between. The CDR3 sequence is 12 residues long. The CDR3 nucleotides read TGTGCCAGCAGCGTTGCCACAGATACGCAGTATTTT. As protein: CASSVATDTQYF.

The chain joins TRBV2 to TRBJ2-7, with a tentative D call TRBD1 (5 bases). V was shortened by 5 bases and J by 1 base, with 12 bases between the two germline ends. The CDR3 consists of 14 residues. Looked up from germline, CDR1 is SNHLY and CDR2 is FYNNEI. CDR3 protein: CASSTGLLSYEQYV. As DNA, the CDR3 is TGTGCCAGCAGTACAGGTCTACTATCCTACGAGCAGTACGTC.

This chain connects TRBV7-2 to TRBJ1-2; 10 bases match TRBD1. V lost 3 bases, J lost 7 bases, and 5 bases stayed unmatched. The CDR3 totals 14 residues. From germline, CDR1 is SGHTA and CDR2 FQGNSA. CDR3 DNA sequence: TGTGCCAGCAGCTTCGACAGGGGGCCTAGTGGCTACACCTTC. Its protein product is CASSFDRGPSGYTF.